Listed below are T cell receptor beta chains from one sample, sequenced in a study of cytomegalovirus exposure and HLA in healthy donors. Sequencing used immunoSEQ multiplex PCR; TCRdb keeps in-frame clones, though not all of them. The sample includes 180,000 or so clones, roughly 80% of them seen just once. The sequencing sample was made of PBMCs. Source of these receptors: a female donor in good health and CMV-seronegative. Both conserved end residues are part of each CDR3. D genes are given only for firm matches. Some rows mark clone size as missing; the rest say once, few, many or name a class of expanded clone.

j_gene,v_gene,abundance,d_gene,CDR3nt,CDR3aa
TRBJ1-2,TRBV15,.,.,TGTGCCACCAGCAGAGATTCCTCCGCTACTAACTATGGCTACACCTTC,CATSRDSSATNYGYTF
TRBJ2-5,TRBV27,.,TRBD1,TGTGCCAGCAGACACTACAGGGGGCTTCAGGAGACCCAGTACTTC,CASRHYRGLQETQYF
TRBJ1-2,TRBV10-3,.,.,TGTGCCATCAGTGATCGAGAGACTAACTATGGCTACACCTTC,CAISDRETNYGYTF
TRBJ1-1,TRBV10-3,.,TRBD1,TGTGCCATCAGTCGGGACAGCGCGAACACTGAAGCTTTCTTT,CAISRDSANTEAFF
TRBJ2-7,TRBV5-6,once,.,TGTGCCAGCAGCTTCCCCTTGGGCCTCTCCTACGAGCAGTACTTC,CASSFPLGLSYEQYF
TRBJ2-5,TRBV5-6,.,.,TGTGCCAGCAGCCAGAACGCCCTGGGCGGGGAGACCCAGTACTTC,CASSQNALGGETQYF
TRBJ2-3,TRBV7-8,.,TRBD2,TGTGCCAGCAGCAACGGGAGACTAGCGGGGGTCTACCATAAACTCACAGATACGCAGTATTTT,CASSNGRLAGVYHKLTDTQYF
TRBJ2-7,TRBV6-5,few,.,TGTGCCACCCCGTATTACGAGCAGTACTTC,CATPYYEQYF
TRBJ1-2,TRBV7-9,.,TRBD1,TGTGCCAGCAGCCAGACGGGACAGGGGGACTATGGCTACACCTTC,CASSQTGQGDYGYTF
TRBJ2-7,TRBV7-8,.,TRBD1,TGTGCCAGCAGCTTAGCTGCGACAGGGGGCAGTTTCGAGCAGTACTTC,CASSLAATGGSFEQYF
TRBJ2-5,TRBV7-2,.,.,TGTGCCAGCAGCTCCCGTTATGCGGGTACTTCAGAGACCCAGTACTTC,CASSSRYAGTSETQYF
TRBJ2-7,TRBV28,few,TRBD2,TGTGCCAGCAGGGCGACTAGCGGGAGACAGACTGGATACGAGCAGTACTTC,CASRATSGRQTGYEQYF
TRBJ1-1,TRBV6-5,.,.,TGTGCCAGCAGGCCCCGGGGAAACACTGAAGCTTTCTTT,CASRPRGNTEAFF
TRBJ1-1,TRBV5-1,.,TRBD1,TGCGCCAGCAGCTTGGCCGTGGGACAGCAAAACACTGAAGCTTTCTTT,CASSLAVGQQNTEAFF
TRBJ1-5,TRBV19,.,.,TGTGCCAGTAGTAGGGGGCAGATTGTTAATAGCAATCAGCCCCAGCATTTT,CASSRGQIVNSNQPQHF
TRBJ2-1,TRBV6-1,.,TRBD2,TGTGCCAGCAGTGAAGAGGAAAGCGGGGGGGTTTGGAATGAGCAGTTCTTC,CASSEEESGGVWNEQFF
TRBJ1-5,TRBV5-4,once,.,TGTGCCAGCAGCTTGGTTATCAATCAGCCCCAGCATTTT,CASSLVINQPQHF
TRBJ1-1,TRBV4-1,.,.,TGCGCCAGCAGCCAAGTTCCCTTGAACACTGAAGCTTTCTTT,CASSQVPLNTEAFF
TRBJ2-7,TRBV28,.,TRBD1,TGTGCCAGTCAGAATTGGGACAGCTCCTACGAGCAGTACTTC,CASQNWDSSYEQYF
TRBJ2-7,TRBV10-3,.,TRBD1,TGTGCCATTCAGCATGGGACAGGGGAGCGGTACGAGCAGTACTTC,CAIQHGTGERYEQYF
TRBJ1-4,TRBV28,.,TRBD1,TGTGCCAGCAGTATACGGGACAGCTTCCTTTTT,CASSIRDSFLF
TRBJ1-1,TRBV5-6,.,.,TGTGCCAGCAGCTTGCCACAGCAGAACACTGAAGCTTTCTTT,CASSLPQQNTEAFF
TRBJ2-1,TRBV28,few,TRBD1,TGTGCCAGCAGTTTATCAGGGACAGGGGGGATTAATGAGCAGTTCTTC,CASSLSGTGGINEQFF
TRBJ2-1,TRBV5-1,.,.,TGCGCCAGCAGGGGGATGGGAGACAATGAGCAGTTCTTC,CASRGMGDNEQFF
TRBJ1-2,TRBV4-3,.,.,TGCGCCAGCAGCCAAGATGGGAGTGGGACAAAATTTTATGGCTATACCTTC,CASSQDGSGTKFYGYTF
TRBJ1-1,TRBV19,.,.,TGTGCCAGTAGTACGACAGGGAACACTGAAGCTTTCTTT,CASSTTGNTEAFF
TRBJ2-3,TRBV6-4,many,TRBD2,TGTGCCAGCAGTGCTAGCGGGACAGATACGCAGTATTTT,CASSASGTDTQYF
TRBJ2-2,TRBV25-1,.,.,TGTGCCAGCAGTGAATCTGGGGGCGCGGGCACCGGGGAGCTGTTTTTT,CASSESGGAGTGELFF
TRBJ2-5,TRBV28,once,TRBD2,TGTGCCACCCTAAACTTTAGACTAGCGGGACGGCGAGAGACCCAGTACTTC,CATLNFRLAGRRETQYF
TRBJ1-1,TRBV28,few,.,TGTGCCAGCAGTTTGGCAGGGGCCGAAGCTTTCTTT,CASSLAGAEAFF